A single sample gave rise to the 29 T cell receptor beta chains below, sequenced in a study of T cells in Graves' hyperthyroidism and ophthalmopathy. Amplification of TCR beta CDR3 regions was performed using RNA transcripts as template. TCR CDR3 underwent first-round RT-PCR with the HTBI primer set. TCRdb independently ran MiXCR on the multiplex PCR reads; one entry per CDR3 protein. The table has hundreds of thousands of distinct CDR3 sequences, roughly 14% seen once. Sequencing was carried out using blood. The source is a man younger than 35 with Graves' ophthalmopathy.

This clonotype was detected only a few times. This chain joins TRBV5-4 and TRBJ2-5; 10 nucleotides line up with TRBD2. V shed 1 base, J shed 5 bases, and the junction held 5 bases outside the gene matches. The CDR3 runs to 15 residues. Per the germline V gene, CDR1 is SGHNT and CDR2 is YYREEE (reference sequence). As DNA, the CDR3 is TGTGCCAGCAGCTTGCCAGCGGGGGGGCCCGAGACCCAGTACTTC. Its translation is CASSLPAGGPETQYF.

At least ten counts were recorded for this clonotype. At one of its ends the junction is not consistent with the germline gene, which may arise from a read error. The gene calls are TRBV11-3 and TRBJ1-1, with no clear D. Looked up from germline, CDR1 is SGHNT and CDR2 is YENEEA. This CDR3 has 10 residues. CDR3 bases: TGCGACGAGGTGCGCACTGAAGCTTTCTTT. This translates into CDEVRTEAFF.

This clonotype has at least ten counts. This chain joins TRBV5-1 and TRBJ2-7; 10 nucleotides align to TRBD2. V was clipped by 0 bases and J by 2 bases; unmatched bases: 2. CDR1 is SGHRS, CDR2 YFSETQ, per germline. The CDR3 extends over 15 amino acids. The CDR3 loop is CASSLASGSPYEQYF. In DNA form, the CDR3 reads TGCGCCAGCAGCTTGGCTAGCGGGAGCCCCTACGAGCAGTACTTC.

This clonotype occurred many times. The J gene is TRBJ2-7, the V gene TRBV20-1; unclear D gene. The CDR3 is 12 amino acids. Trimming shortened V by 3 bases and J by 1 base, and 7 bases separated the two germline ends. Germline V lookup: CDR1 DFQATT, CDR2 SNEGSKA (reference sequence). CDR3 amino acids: CSASPTSYEQYF. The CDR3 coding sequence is TGCAGTGCTAGTCCGACATCCTACGAGCAGTACTTC.

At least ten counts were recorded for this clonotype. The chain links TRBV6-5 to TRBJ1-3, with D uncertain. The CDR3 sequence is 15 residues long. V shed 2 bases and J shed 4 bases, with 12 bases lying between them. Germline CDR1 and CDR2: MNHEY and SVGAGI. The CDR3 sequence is CASSYARVPGNTIYF. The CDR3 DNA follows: TGTGCCAGCAGTTACGCTAGGGTCCCAGGAAACACCATATATTTT.

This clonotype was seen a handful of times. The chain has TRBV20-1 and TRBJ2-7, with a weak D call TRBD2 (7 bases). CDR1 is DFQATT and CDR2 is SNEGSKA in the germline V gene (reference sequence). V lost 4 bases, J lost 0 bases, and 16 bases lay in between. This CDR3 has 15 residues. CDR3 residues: CSANSGGGLSYEQYF. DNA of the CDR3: TGCAGTGCTAATTCAGGCGGGGGCCTCTCCTACGAGCAGTACTTC.

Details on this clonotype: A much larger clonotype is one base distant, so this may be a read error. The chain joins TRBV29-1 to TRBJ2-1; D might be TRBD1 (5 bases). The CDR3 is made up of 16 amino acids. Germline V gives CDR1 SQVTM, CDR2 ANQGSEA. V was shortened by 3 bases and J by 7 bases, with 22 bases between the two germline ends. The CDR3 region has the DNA TGCAGCGTTGACTCTCCCGCCAACTCAGGGTTGAATGAGCAGTTCTTC. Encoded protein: CSVDSPANSGLNEQFF.

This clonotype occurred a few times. The CDR3 spells CASTPTGGFYEQYF. The DNA of the CDR3 is TGTGCCAGCACCCCGACAGGGGGTTTTTACGAGCAGTACTTC. J is TRBJ2-7 and V is TRBV7-9, with 9 bases aligning to TRBD1. The ends lost 7 bases at V and 4 bases at J; junction bases unmatched: 8. Germline V gives CDR1 SEHNR, CDR2 FQNEAQ (reference sequence). The CDR3 extends over 14 amino acids.

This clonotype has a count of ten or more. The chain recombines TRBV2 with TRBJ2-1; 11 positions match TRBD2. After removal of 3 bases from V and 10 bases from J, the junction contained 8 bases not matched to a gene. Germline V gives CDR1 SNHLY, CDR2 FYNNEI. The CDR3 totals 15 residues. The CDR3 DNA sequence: TGTGCCAGCAGTGATCTAGCGGGGGGCACGGGGGAGCAGTTCTTC. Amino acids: CASSDLAGGTGEQFF.

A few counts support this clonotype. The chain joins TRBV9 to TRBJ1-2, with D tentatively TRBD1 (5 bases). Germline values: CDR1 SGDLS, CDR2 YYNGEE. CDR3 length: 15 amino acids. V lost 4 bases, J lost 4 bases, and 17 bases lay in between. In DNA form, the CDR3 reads TGTGCCAGCAGCCCGGGGACTATATTGTCCTATGGCTACACCTTC. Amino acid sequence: CASSPGTILSYGYTF. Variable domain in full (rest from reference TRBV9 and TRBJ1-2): DSGVTQTPKHLITATGQRVTLRCSPRSGDLSVYWYQQSLDQGLQFLIQYYNGEERAKGNILERFSAQQFPDLHSELNLSSLELGDSALYFCASSPGTILSYGYTFGSGTRLTVV.

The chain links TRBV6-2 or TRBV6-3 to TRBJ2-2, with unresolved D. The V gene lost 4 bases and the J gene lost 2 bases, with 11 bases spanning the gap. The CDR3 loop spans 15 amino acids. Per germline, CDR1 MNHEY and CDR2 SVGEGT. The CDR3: CASSSVGPNTGELFF. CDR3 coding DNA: TGTGCCAGCAGTTCAGTAGGTCCAAACACCGGGGAGCTGTTTTTT.

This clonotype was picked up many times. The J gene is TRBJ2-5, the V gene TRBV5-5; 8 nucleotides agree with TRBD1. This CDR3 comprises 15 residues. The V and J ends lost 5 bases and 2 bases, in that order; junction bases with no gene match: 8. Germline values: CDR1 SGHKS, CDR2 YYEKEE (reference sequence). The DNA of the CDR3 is TGTGCCAGCAGTCGGGGACAGGAATATCAAGAGACCCAGTACTTC. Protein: CASSRGQEYQETQYF.

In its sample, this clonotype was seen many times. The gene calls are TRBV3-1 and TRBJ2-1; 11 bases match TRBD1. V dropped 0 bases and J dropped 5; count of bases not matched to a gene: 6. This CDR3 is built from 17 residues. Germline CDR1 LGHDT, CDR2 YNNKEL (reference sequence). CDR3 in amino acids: CASSQDAGTGGNNEQFF. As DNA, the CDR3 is TGTGCCAGCAGCCAAGATGCCGGGACAGGGGGTAACAATGAGCAGTTCTTC.

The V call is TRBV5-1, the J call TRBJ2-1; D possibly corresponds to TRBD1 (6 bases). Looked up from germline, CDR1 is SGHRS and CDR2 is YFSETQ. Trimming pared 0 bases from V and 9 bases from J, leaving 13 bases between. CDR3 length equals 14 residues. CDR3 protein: CASSLGQGRSEQFF. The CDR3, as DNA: TGCGCCAGCAGCTTGGGGCAGGGGCGGAGTGAGCAGTTCTTC.

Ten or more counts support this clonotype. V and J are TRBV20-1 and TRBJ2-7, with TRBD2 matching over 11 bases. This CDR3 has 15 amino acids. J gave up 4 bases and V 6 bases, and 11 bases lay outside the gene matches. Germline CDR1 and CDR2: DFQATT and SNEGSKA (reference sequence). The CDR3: CSAIRVAGGPYEQYF. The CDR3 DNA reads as TGCAGTGCGATCCGGGTAGCGGGAGGGCCTTACGAGCAGTACTTC.

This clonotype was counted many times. This CDR3 is CASSSLAGSGSYNEQFF. CDR3 nucleotide sequence: TGTGCCAGCAGCAGCCTAGCGGGGAGCGGCTCCTACAATGAGCAGTTCTTC. This rearrangement joins TRBV7-6 to TRBJ2-1, with 9 bases fitting TRBD2. From germline, CDR1 is SGHVS and CDR2 FNYEAQ. The CDR3 contains 17 residues. Trimming removed 5 bases from V and 0 bases from J; junction bases left unmatched: 8.

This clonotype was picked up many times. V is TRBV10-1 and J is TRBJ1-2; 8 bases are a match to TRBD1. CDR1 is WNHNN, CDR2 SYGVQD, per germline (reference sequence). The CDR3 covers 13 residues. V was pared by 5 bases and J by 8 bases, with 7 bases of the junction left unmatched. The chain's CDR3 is CASSRDRIDGYTF. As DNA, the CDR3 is TGCGCCAGCAGTCGGGACAGGATAGACGGCTACACCTTC.

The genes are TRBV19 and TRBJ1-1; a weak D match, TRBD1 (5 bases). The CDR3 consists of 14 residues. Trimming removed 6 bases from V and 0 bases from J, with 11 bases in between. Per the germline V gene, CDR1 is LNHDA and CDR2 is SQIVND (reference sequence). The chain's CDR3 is CASRYDRVNTEAFF. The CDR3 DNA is TGTGCCAGTAGATACGACAGAGTGAACACTGAAGCTTTCTTT.

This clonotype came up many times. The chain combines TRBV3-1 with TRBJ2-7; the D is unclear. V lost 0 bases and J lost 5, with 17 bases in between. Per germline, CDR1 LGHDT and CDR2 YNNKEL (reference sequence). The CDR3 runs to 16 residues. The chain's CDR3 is CASSQESSRPGDEQYF. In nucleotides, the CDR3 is TGTGCCAGCAGCCAAGAGAGCTCCCGCCCTGGGGACGAGCAGTACTTC.

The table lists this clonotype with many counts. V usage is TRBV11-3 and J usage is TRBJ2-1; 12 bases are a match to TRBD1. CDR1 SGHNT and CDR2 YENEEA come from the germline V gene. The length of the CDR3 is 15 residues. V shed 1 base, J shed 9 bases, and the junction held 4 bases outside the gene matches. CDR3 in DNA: TGTGCCAGCAGCTTAGCGGGACAGGGGGCTTTTGAGCAGTTCTTC. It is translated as CASSLAGQGAFEQFF.

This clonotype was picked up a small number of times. The CDR3 DNA sequence: TGTGCCAGCAGGCTACAGGGGGTACCGGAGGAAAAACTGTTTTTT. Translation: CASRLQGVPEEKLFF. This sequence joins TRBV6-1 and TRBJ1-4; TRBD1 aligns across 8 bases. The CDR3 sequence is 15 residues long. Per the germline V gene, CDR1 is MNHNS and CDR2 is SASEGT. V trimming: 6 bases; J trimming: 8 bases; junction bases outside the gene matches: 11.

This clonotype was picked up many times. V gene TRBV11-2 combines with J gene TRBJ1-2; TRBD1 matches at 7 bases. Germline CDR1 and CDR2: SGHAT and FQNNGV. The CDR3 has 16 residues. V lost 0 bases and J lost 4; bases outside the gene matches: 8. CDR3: CASSLDELTGIYGYTF. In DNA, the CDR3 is TGTGCCAGCAGCTTAGACGAGCTGACAGGGATCTATGGCTACACCTTC.

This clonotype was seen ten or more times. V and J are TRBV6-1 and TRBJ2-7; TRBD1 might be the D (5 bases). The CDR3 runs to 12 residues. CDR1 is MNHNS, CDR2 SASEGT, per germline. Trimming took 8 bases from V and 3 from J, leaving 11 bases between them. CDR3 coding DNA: TGTGCCAGCTGGACGGACAACTACGAGCAGTACTTC. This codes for CASWTDNYEQYF.

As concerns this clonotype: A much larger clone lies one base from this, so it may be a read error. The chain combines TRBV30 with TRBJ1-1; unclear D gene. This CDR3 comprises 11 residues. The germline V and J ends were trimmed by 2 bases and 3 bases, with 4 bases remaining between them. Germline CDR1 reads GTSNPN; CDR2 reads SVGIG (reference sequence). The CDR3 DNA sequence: TGTGCCTGGAGTTGGGACACTGAAGCTTTCTTT. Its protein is CAWSWDTEAFF.

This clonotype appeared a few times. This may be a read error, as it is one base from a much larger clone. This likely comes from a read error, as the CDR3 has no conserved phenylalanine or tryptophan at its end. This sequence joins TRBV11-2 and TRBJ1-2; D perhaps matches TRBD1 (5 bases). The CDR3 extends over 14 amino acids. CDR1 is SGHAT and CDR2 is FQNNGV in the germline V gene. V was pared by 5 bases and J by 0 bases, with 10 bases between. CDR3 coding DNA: TGTGCCAGCAGCCTCGCGGGACCTAACTATGGCTACACCATC. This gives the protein CASSLAGPNYGYTI.

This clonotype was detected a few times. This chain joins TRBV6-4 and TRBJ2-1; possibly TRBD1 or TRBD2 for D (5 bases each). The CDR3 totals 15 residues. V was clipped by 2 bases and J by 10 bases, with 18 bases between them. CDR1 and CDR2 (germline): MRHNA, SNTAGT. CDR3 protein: CASSDQGTGVREQFF. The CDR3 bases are TGTGCCAGCAGTGACCAGGGCACCGGGGTAAGGGAGCAGTTCTTC.

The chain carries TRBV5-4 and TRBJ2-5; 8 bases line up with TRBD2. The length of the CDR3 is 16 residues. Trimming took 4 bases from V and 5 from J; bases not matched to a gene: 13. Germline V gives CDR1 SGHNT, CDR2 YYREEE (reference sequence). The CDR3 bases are TGTGCCAGCAGCCAGGGCGGACTAGCCGTGACTGAGACCCAGTACTTC. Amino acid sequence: CASSQGGLAVTETQYF.

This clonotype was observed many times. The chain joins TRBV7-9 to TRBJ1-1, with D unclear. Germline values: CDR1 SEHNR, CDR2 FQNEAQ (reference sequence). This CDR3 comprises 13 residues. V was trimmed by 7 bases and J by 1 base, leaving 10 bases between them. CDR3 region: CASTSWENTEAFF. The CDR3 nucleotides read TGTGCCAGCACGTCCTGGGAGAACACTGAAGCTTTCTTT.

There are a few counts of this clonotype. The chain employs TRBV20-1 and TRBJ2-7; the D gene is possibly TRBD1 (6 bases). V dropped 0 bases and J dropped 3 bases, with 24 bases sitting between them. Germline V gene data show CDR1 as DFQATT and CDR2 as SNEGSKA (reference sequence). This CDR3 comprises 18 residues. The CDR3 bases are TGCAGTGCTAGAGAGCCCCAGGGGAATTCCCTACTATACTACGAGCAGTACTTC. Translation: CSAREPQGNSLLYYEQYF.